Shown below are 14 T cell receptor beta chains from a single sample sequenced in a study of T cell changes during pregnancy in multiple sclerosis. Some clones are missing from TCRdb's copy, which holds only in-frame ones; the method was immunoSEQ multiplex PCR. Of about 87,000 clones listed, around 93% are singletons. This sample comprised peripheral blood, obtained in the third trimester of pregnancy. The source of these receptors is a female donor in good health, enrolled as a control in a pregnancy study.

The gene calls are TRBV6-1 and TRBJ1-2, with TRBD1 as a possible D gene (6 bases). V lost 1 base and J 8 bases, leaving 20 bases between the germline ends. This CDR3 has 16 amino acids. Germline-derived CDR1 and CDR2 are MNHNS and SASEGT. CDR3 nucleotides: TGTGCCAGCAGTGAAGGGGCGGAGGGGGGGCGAGACGGCTACACCTTC. It codes for CASSEGAEGGRDGYTF.

The V gene is TRBV28, the J gene TRBJ2-7; 7 nucleotides align to TRBD2. Germline V gene data show CDR1 as MDHEN and CDR2 as SYDVKM. The CDR3 has 14 amino acids. V was pared by 5 bases and J by 4 bases, with 8 bases of the junction left unmatched. The chain's CDR3 is CASSPGGSGYEQYF. In DNA form, the CDR3 reads TGTGCCAGCAGTCCCGGGGGGAGTGGGTACGAGCAGTACTTC.

The CDR3 reads CASSHRDRGFHEQFF. The CDR3 coding sequence is TGCGCCAGCAGCCACCGGGACAGGGGGTTCCATGAGCAGTTCTTC. The rearrangement links TRBV5-1 to TRBJ2-1; 11 nucleotides align to TRBD1. Per the germline V gene, CDR1 is SGHRS and CDR2 is YFSETQ. V shed 4 bases and J 8 bases; nucleotides not matched to a gene: 8. The CDR3 runs 15 residues.

The rearrangement links TRBV6-1 to TRBJ1-2, with D unresolved. V dropped 2 bases and J dropped 2 bases, with 6 bases sitting between them. Germline assignment: CDR1 MNHNS and CDR2 SASEGT. The CDR3 spans 13 residues. This chain's CDR3 is CASSESGNYGYTF. The DNA of the CDR3 is TGTGCCAGCAGTGAATCGGGGAACTATGGCTACACCTTC.

This chain joins TRBV7-6 and TRBJ1-1, with D perhaps matching TRBD1 (5 bases). The CDR3 is made up of 14 amino acids. The germline V gene has CDR1 SGHVS and CDR2 FNYEAQ. Between the trimmed V and J ends, which lost 0 bases and 5 bases, there was a span of 10 bases. The CDR3 DNA is TGTGCCAGCAGCTTAGCGCAGGGAAAGACTGAAGCTTTCTTT. As protein: CASSLAQGKTEAFF.

The chain links TRBV4-1 to TRBJ2-1; no clear D. V was clipped by 4 bases and J by 0 bases, with 10 bases between them. Germline lookup yields CDR1 MGHRA and CDR2 YSYEKL. This CDR3 has 15 residues. CDR3 sequence: CASSPTVSSYNEQFF. CDR3 nucleotide sequence: TGCGCCAGCAGCCCCACCGTGAGCTCCTACAATGAGCAGTTCTTC.

CDR3 DNA: TGTGCCAGCAGCCCGAACGGACAGGGGGCGTTTAATAAACTGTTTTTT. Its translation: CASSPNGQGAFNKLFF. This chain links TRBV5-8 with TRBJ1-4, with 11 bases that match TRBD1. The germline gives CDR1 SGHTS, CDR2 YDEGEE. This CDR3 spans 16 amino acids. V shed 4 bases and J 11 bases; nucleotides not matched to a gene: 13.

The V call is TRBV5-8, the J call TRBJ2-2, with 8 nucleotides matching TRBD2. V shed 0 bases and J 4 bases; nucleotides not matched to a gene: 2. The length of the CDR3 is 15 residues. In germline, CDR1 is SGHTS, CDR2 YDEGEE. CDR3: CASSLGLAGTGELFF. CDR3 sequence (DNA): TGTGCCAGCAGCTTGGGGCTAGCGGGCACCGGGGAGCTGTTTTTT. Drawing the rest from reference TRBV5-8 and TRBJ2-2, the complete variable domain is EAGVTQSPTHLIKTRGQQATLRCSPISGHTSVYWYQQALGLGLQFLLWYDEGEERNRGNFPPRFSGRQFPNYSSELNVNALELEDSALYLCASSLGLAGTGELFFGEGSRLTVL.

The rearrangement uses TRBV5-1 and TRBJ1-1; TRBD1 aligns across 10 bases. CDR1 is SGHRS and CDR2 is YFSETQ in the germline V gene. The ends lost 4 bases at V and 0 bases at J; junction bases unmatched: 9. This CDR3 spans 17 amino acids. The DNA of the CDR3 is TGCGCCAGCAGCGAAGGACAGGGGGGGACGGTGAACACTGAAGCTTTCTTT. This gives the protein CASSEGQGGTVNTEAFF.

The gene calls are TRBV5-1 and TRBJ1-4, with TRBD1 identical over 9 bases. Unmatched junction bases numbered 2, after V lost 3 bases and J lost 8 bases. The length of the CDR3 is 13 residues. CDR1 is SGHRS, CDR2 YFSETQ, per germline. For the CDR3, the DNA is TGCGCCAGCAGCTGGACAGGGGAGGAAAAACTGTTTTTT. Translation gives CASSWTGEEKLFF. Full variable domain (remainder filled in from reference TRBV5-1 and TRBJ1-4): KAGVTQTPRYLIKTRGQQVTLSCSPISGHRSVSWYQQTPGQGLQFLFEYFSETQRNKGNFPGRFSGRQFSNSRSEMNVSTLELGDSALYLCASSWTGEEKLFFGSGTQLSVL.

The CDR3 protein is CASSEGTGGNQPQHF. Here the CDR3 DNA reads TGTGCCAGCAGTGAAGGGACAGGGGGCAATCAGCCCCAGCATTTT. The chain employs TRBV25-1 and TRBJ1-5; TRBD1 matches at 10 bases. With 2 bases clipped from V and 2 bases from J, the junction kept 0 bases outside the gene matches. CDR1 is MGHDK and CDR2 is SYGVNS in the germline V gene. The CDR3 consists of 15 residues.

This sequence joins TRBV5-4 and TRBJ1-1, with TRBD1 matching over 7 bases. This CDR3 comprises 12 residues. CDR1 SGHNT and CDR2 YYREEE come from the germline V gene (reference sequence). Losses at the gene ends were 3 bases for V and 6 bases for J; bases not matched to a gene: 2. CDR3 loop: CASSSTGPEAFF. Written as DNA, the CDR3 is TGTGCCAGCAGCTCGACAGGGCCTGAAGCTTTCTTT.

V is TRBV2 and J is TRBJ2-7; no reliable D call. Trimming pared 1 base from V and 6 bases from J, leaving 10 bases between. This CDR3 is 13 amino acids long. Looked up from germline, CDR1 is SNHLY and CDR2 is FYNNEI. Here the CDR3 reads CASSEERAGEQYF. The CDR3 DNA reads TGTGCCAGCAGTGAAGAGAGAGCCGGCGAGCAGTACTTC.

Turning to this clone: The sample has other DNA sequences that encode this CDR3 too. This chain connects TRBV5-1 to TRBJ2-2; D may be TRBD2 (5 bases). The length of the CDR3 is 14 residues. Germline CDR1 SGHRS, CDR2 YFSETQ. With 4 bases removed from V and 1 base from J, the gap between germline ends came to 8 bases. The CDR3 is CASSPGLNTGELFF. CDR3 nucleotides: TGCGCCAGCAGCCCGGGATTGAACACCGGGGAGCTGTTTTTT. Using reference TRBV5-1 and TRBJ2-2 for the parts outside the CDR3, the full variable domain is KAGVTQTPRYLIKTRGQQVTLSCSPISGHRSVSWYQQTPGQGLQFLFEYFSETQRNKGNFPGRFSGRQFSNSRSEMNVSTLELGDSALYLCASSPGLNTGELFFGEGSRLTVL.